The clone carrying this TCR beta chain came up a few times. Antigen: not known. Per the germline V gene, CDR1 is MNHEY and CDR2 is SMNVEV (reference sequence). V lost 4 bases and J 0 bases, leaving 10 bases between the germline ends. This CDR3 contains 15 residues. The entry originates in a study of identical twins. Findings and limits, study-wide: Without tracking the same donors, conclusions rested on cross-sectional statistical analysis.

From the 5' RACE reads, TCRdb called clonotypes with MiXCR, one entry per CDR3 protein. Among around 230,000 distinct CDR3 sequences, over 5% were seen once, and the ten largest hold roughly 15%. These same records also appear under a second study, on T cells expressing NK-cell markers. From that report: Several experiments confined sorting to alpha-beta TCR T cells with an anti-gamma-delta TCR antibody.

The rearrangement links TRBV27 to TRBJ2-1, with unresolved D. Sequenced input: CD8+ T cells sorted from blood. This TCR derives from a woman aged 18-29 years in good health. Written as DNA, the CDR3 is TGTGCCAGCAGTTGGACCCTTAGCTCCTACAATGAGCAGTTCTTC. Translated: CASSWTLSSYNEQFF.